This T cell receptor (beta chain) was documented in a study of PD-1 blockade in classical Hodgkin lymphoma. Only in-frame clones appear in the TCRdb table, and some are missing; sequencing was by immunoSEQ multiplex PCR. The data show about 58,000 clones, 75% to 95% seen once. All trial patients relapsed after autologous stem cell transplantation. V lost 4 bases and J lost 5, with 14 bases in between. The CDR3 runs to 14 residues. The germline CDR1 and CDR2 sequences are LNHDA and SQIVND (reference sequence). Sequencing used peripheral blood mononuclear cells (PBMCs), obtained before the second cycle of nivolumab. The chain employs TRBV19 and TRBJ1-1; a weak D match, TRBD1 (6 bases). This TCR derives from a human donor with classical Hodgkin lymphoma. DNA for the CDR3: TGTGCCAGTAGTACATACGGGACAAGAACTGAAGCTTTCTTT. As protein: CASSTYGTRTEAFF.